This T cell receptor (beta chain) appears in the sequencing data of a study of blood T cell repertoires in COVID-19 (dated by TCRdb to about 2020). Regarding the study in general: Collaborator samples came from the United States, Italy and Spain and covered acute and convalescent phases of COVID-19. The material from the prospective study consisted of cDNA or gDNA derived from T cells, B-cell-depleted T cells, or PBMCs. The repertoires were made available in a free public database intended to serve as a resource for research on the immune response to SARS-CoV-2. Nearly every sample came with metadata listing a de-identified subject ID, COVID-19 status, age in years and sex. The dataset comprised deeply sampled blood TCRbeta repertoires from subjects exposed to, actively infected with, or recovered from COVID-19. Samples came from the ongoing ImmuneRACE study (first 160 participants) plus 1,254 subjects from 6 global collaborators. Where HLA class I and class II types were available, the types were taken from metadata supplied by the sample provider, not from assay-based typing.

On this clone itself: Its cognate antigen has yet to be identified. Qualities for individual bases were not recorded, and no much larger clone is one base off.

The investigation overall reported the following: The amount of clinical and demographic metadata varied by source and participant and was provided uncurated.

Enrolling through a virtual design, the prospective study's participants ranged in age from roughly 18 to 89 years and lived across more than 20 United States geographic areas. In the prospective study, cohorts were assigned on the basis of participant-reported clinical history obtained from a screening survey and a study questionnaire. Each participant in the prospective study had whole blood, serum and a nasopharyngeal or oropharyngeal swab collected by mobile phlebotomists. Over a 2-month period, participants in the prospective study had the option of providing additional blood draws and questionnaires. Blood samples from the prospective study were shipped frozen or at room temperature prior to DNA extraction. TCRbeta CDR3 regions were amplified from genomic DNA using the immunoSEQ Assay, a bias-controlled multiplex PCR. The original pipeline was this. The number of nucleated cells in each sample was estimated from the amplification of reference gene primers within the assay. Sequence reads were collapsed and filtered to measure the absolute abundance of every unique TCRbeta CDR3 rearrangement. For each sample, productive Simpson clonality was calculated by taking the square root of Simpson's diversity index across productive rearrangements. TCRdb provides this immuneACCESS table in a form limited to in-frame rearrangements. Some clones are lacking; in checked studies, under half of them reflect an unresolved V gene, and why the rest are absent is not known. Clonal size and the V and J genes are those of that table, whereas D and trimming came from the DNA. The sample table holds 300,000 to 350,000 clones, of which approximately 86% were seen once. The ten largest clones capture around 4% of the sample.

Based on the germline V gene, the CDR1 and CDR2 sequences are MGHDK and SYGVNS. V and J are trimmed by 4 bases and 2 bases, and the gene matches miss 9 bases of the junction. Its CDR3 holds 16 amino acids, cysteine through phenylalanine. The CDR3 DNA has 48 bases and is translated from base 1. The chain is made from TRBV25-1 and TRBJ2-7, with 9 bases matching TRBD2. This TCR derives from a woman aged 40 to 50 with acute COVID-19. Sequenced input: PBMCs or T cells enriched from blood (not recorded which). The CDR3 protein is CASSGLLTSGTYEQYF. The nucleotide sequence reads as follows: TGTGCCAGCAGTGGCCTCCTGACTAGCGGAACCTACGAGCAGTACTTC.